This passage covers 8 T cell receptor beta chains from one sample sequenced in a study of shared clonotypes between healthy human individuals (dated by TCRdb to the early 2020s). Library preparation used the immunoSEQ multiplex PCR assay. TCRdb's version of the immuneACCESS table is confined to in-frame rearrangements and falls short of the full clone set. An unresolved V gene accounts for under half of the shortfall where checked; the remainder is of unknown origin. The sample records more than 2,000,000 clones, approximately 94% of which are singletons. The top ten clonotypes cover 0.13% to 0.15% of the sample. Sequencing was carried out using naive CD4+ T cells sorted from blood. The cell subset or site label on this specimen signifies: CD45RA+ positively selected. The source is a man between 18 and 35 years old in good health.

About this clone: This same CDR3 is encoded by further DNA sequences in the sample. The rearrangement uses TRBV6-6 and TRBJ1-6; the D is unclear. This CDR3 is 13 amino acids long. Germline V gives CDR1 MNHNY, CDR2 SVGAGI (reference sequence). V lost 0 bases and J 7 bases, leaving 4 bases between the germline ends. CDR3 nucleotides: TGTGCCAGCAGTTACTCGGGGAATTCACCCCTCCACTTT. This codes for CASSYSGNSPLHF.

V and J are TRBV13 and TRBJ2-3; D is perhaps TRBD1 or TRBD2 (5 bases each). Germline V gene lookup returns CDR1 PRHDT and CDR2 FYEKMQ (reference sequence). V lost 5 bases, J lost 2 bases, and 26 bases lay in between. The CDR3 is made up of 19 amino acids. The CDR3 region has the DNA TGTGCCAGCAGCCATATAAAAGCCGGGACCCGGCGCCTCACAGATACGCAGTATTTT. This encodes CASSHIKAGTRRLTDTQYF. Combining the CDR3 with reference TRBV13 and TRBJ2-3 gives the whole variable domain AAGVIQSPRHLIKEKRETATLKCYPIPRHDTVYWYQQGPGQDPQFLISFYEKMQSDKGSIPDRFSAQQFSDYHSELNMSSLELGDSALYFCASSHIKAGTRRLTDTQYFGPGTRLTVL.

As regards this clone: The identical CDR3 is also encoded by other nucleotide sequences in the sample. The rearrangement uses TRBV7-8 and TRBJ1-1; D uncertain. CDR3 size: 13 residues. Germline CDR1 is SGHVS and CDR2 is FQNEAQ. V lost 3 bases to trimming and J lost 1 base, with 6 bases between them. CDR3 residues: CASSFSENTEAFF. In DNA, the CDR3 is TGTGCCAGCAGCTTTTCAGAGAACACTGAAGCTTTCTTT.

CDR3 region: CASSVTSISGNEQFF. In DNA form, the CDR3 reads TGTGCCAGCAGTGTGACTAGTATTTCGGGTAATGAGCAGTTCTTC. V usage is TRBV2 and J usage is TRBJ2-1; a weak D match, TRBD2 (6 bases). V lost 4 bases, J lost 7 bases, and 17 bases lay in between. The CDR3 totals 15 residues. From germline, CDR1 is SNHLY and CDR2 FYNNEI.

This chain links TRBV7-9 with TRBJ2-7; TRBD2 matches at 8 bases. The CDR3 contains 14 residues. Trimming took 6 bases from V and 6 from J; bases not matched to a gene: 10. Germline V gene lookup returns CDR1 SEHNR and CDR2 FQNEAQ (reference sequence). The CDR3 reads CASRTSAGGSEQYF. The CDR3 DNA follows: TGTGCCAGCAGGACCTCTGCGGGAGGTAGCGAGCAGTACTTC.

The chain carries TRBV7-9 and TRBJ1-4; D is ambiguous. Trimming took off 2 bases at V and 5 bases at J, with 12 bases between the two ends. Per germline, CDR1 SEHNR and CDR2 FQNEAQ (reference sequence). The length of the CDR3 is 15 residues. The CDR3 bases are TGTGCCAGCAGCTTAAGGTTGCCCACGAATGAAAAACTGTTTTTT. It translates to CASSLRLPTNEKLFF.

V and J are TRBV7-8 and TRBJ1-1, with TRBD1 identical over 12 bases. J gave up 4 bases and V 2 bases, and 5 bases lay outside the gene matches. The germline V gene has CDR1 SGHVS and CDR2 FQNEAQ. The CDR3 loop spans 16 amino acids. CDR3 DNA sequence: TGTGCCAGCAGCTTACGGGACAGGGGGCCGGGCACTGAAGCTTTCTTT. Encoded protein: CASSLRDRGPGTEAFF.

This clone was seen just once. The V gene is TRBV7-2, the J gene TRBJ1-1, with a weak D call TRBD1 (5 bases). CDR1 is SGHTA, CDR2 FQGNSA, per germline. Trimming shortened V by 1 base and J by 8 bases, and 8 bases separated the two germline ends. The CDR3 contains 12 residues. CDR3 sequence: CASSLGNREAFF. The CDR3 DNA is TGTGCCAGCAGCTTAGGAAACAGGGAAGCTTTCTTT.